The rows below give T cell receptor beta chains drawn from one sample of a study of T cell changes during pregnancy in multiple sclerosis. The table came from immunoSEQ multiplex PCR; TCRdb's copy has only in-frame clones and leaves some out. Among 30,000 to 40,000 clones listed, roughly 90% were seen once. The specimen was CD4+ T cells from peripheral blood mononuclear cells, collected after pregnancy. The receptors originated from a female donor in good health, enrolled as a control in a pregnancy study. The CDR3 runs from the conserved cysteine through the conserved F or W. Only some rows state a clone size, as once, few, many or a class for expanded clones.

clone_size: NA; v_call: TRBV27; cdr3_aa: CASPLGRGTSFPRSYEQYF
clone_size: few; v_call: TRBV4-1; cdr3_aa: CASSQESAGQGTRGYTF
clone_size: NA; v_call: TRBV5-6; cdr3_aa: CASSSPRVAGGLGELFF
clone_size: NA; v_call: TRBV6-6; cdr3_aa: CASSLTVNTEAFF
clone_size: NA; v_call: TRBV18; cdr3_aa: CASSPPGQGATNEKLFF
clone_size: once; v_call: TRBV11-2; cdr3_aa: CASSAIEGTGKYGYTF
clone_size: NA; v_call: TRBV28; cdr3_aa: CASSFPRQTANYGYTF
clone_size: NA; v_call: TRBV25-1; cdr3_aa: CASSEGGPRPYEQYF
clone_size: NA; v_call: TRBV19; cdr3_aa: CASSAGTGDNQPQHF
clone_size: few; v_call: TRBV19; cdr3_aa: CASSMWGTNQPQHF
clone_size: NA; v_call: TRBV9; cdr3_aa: CASSGSPGQGAETQYF
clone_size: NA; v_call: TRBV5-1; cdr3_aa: CASSLDAGASYNEQFF
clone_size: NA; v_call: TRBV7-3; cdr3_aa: CASSSYPSSDTQYF
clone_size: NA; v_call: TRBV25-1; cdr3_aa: CASRAGGTEAFF
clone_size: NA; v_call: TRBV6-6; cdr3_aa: CASSDGMRIQETQYF
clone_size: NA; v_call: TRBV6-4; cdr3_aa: CASSMTRLNTEAFF
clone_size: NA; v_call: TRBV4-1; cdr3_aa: CASSQDGDSSGNTIYF
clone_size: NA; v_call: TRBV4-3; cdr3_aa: CASSRSDGDYGYTF